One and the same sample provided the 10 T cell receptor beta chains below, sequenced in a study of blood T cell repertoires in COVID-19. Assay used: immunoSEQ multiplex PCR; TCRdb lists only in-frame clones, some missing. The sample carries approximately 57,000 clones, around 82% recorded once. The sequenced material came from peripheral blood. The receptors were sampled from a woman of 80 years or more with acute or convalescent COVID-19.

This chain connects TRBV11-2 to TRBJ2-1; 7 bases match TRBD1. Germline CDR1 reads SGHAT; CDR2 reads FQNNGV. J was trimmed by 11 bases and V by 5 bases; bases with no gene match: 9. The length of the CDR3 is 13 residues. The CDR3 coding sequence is TGTGCCAGCAGCAACACTCGGGACAGTCAGCAGTTCTTC. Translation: CASSNTRDSQQFF.

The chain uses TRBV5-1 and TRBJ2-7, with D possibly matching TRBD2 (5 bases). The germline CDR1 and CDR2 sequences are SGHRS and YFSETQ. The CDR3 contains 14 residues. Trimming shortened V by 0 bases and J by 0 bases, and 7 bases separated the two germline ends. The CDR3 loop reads CASSLAGSSYEQYF. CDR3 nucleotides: TGCGCCAGCAGCTTGGCTGGGAGCTCCTACGAGCAGTACTTC. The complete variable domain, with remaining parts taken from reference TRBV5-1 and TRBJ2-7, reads KAGVTQTPRYLIKTRGQQVTLSCSPISGHRSVSWYQQTPGQGLQFLFEYFSETQRNKGNFPGRFSGRQFSNSRSEMNVSTLELGDSALYLCASSLAGSSYEQYFGPGTRLTVT.

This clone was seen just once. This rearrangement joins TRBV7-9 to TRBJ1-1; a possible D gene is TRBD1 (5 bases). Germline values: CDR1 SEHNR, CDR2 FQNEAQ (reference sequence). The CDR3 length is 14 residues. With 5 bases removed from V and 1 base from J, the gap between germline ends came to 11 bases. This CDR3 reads CASSRTGGNTEAFF. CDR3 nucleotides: TGTGCCAGCAGCCGGACGGGGGGGAACACTGAAGCTTTCTTT.

DNA of the CDR3: TGTGCCAGTAGTATAGTTACAGCCCTGGGCAATTCACCCCTCCACTTT. As protein: CASSIVTALGNSPLHF. The chain recombines TRBV19 with TRBJ1-6; no firm D call. V lost 1 base and J lost 7, with 14 bases in between. Germline V lookup: CDR1 LNHDA, CDR2 SQIVND (reference sequence). The length of the CDR3 is 16 residues.

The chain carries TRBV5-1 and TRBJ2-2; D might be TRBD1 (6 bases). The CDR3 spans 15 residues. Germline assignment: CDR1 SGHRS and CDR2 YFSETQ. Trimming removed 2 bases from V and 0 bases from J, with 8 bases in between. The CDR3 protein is CASSFYRANTGELFF. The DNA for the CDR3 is TGCGCCAGCAGCTTCTACAGGGCGAACACCGGGGAGCTGTTTTTT.

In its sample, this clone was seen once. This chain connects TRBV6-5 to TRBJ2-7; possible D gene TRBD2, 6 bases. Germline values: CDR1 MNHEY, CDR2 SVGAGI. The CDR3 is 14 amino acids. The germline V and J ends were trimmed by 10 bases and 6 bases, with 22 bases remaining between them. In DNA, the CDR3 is TGTGCCACCGAAGGATGGGAGGCCGGGGGCGAGCAGTACTTC. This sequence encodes CATEGWEAGGEQYF.

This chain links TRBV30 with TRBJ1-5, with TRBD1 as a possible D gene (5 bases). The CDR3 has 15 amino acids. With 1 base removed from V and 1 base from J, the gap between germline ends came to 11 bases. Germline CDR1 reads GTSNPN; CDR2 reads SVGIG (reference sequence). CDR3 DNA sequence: TGTGCCTGGAGTGGGGTGGGGGGGAGCAATCAGCCCCAGCATTTT. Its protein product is CAWSGVGGSNQPQHF.

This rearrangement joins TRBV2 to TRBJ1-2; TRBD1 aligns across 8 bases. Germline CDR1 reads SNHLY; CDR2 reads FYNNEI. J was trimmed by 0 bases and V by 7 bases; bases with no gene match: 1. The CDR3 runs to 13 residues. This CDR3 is CASKQGANYGYTF. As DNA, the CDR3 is TGTGCCAGCAAACAGGGGGCTAACTATGGCTACACCTTC.

The CDR3 protein is CASSRGTAVPYGYTF. CDR3 coding DNA: TGTGCCAGCAGCCGAGGGACAGCTGTGCCCTATGGCTACACCTTC. J is TRBJ1-2 and V is TRBV7-9, with 7 bases fitting TRBD1. The germline V gene encodes CDR1 SEHNR and CDR2 FQNEAQ (reference sequence). The CDR3 contains 15 residues. The J segment lost 4 bases and the V segment lost 5 bases, leaving 10 bases of the junction unmatched.

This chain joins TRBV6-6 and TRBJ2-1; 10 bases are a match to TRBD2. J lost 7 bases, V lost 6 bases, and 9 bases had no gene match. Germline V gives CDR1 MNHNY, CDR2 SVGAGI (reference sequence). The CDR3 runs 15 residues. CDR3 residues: CASRPQAGGVNEQFF. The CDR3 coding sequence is TGTGCCAGCAGGCCACAAGCGGGGGGGGTAAATGAGCAGTTCTTC.